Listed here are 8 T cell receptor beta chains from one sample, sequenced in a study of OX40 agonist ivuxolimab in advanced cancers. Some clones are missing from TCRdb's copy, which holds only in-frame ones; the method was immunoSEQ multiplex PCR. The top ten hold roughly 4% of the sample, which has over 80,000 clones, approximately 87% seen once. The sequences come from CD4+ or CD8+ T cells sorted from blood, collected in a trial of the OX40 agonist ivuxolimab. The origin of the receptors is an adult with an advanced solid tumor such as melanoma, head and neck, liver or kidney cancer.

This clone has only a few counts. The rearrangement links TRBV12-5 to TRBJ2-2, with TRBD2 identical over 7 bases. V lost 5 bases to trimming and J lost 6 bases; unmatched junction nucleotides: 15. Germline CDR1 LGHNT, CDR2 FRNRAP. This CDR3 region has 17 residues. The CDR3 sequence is CASGPDTGGIVAGELFF. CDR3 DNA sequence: TGTGCTAGTGGTCCCGATACCGGGGGGATAGTGGCCGGGGAGCTGTTTTTT.

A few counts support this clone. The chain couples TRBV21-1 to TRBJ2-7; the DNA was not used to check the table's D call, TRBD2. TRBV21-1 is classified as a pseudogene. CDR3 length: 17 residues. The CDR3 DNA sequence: TGTGCCAGCAGCAAACTCTTCGGGCGGGAAGCAAACTACGAGCAGTACTTC. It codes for CASSKLFGREANYEQYF.

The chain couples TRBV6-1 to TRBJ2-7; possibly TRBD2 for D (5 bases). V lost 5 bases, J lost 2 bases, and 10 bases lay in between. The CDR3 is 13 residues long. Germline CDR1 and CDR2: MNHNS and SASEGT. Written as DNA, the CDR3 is TGTGCCAGCAGTCCCGACGGGGCCTACGAGCAGTACGTC. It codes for CASSPDGAYEQYV.

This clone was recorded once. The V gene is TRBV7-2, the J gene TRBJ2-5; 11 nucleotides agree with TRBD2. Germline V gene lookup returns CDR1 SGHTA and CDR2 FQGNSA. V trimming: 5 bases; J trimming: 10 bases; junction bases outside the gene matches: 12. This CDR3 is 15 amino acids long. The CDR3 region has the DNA TGTGCCAGCAGCCGACCGACTAGCGGGGCTCTGGGCCAGTACTTC. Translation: CASSRPTSGALGQYF.

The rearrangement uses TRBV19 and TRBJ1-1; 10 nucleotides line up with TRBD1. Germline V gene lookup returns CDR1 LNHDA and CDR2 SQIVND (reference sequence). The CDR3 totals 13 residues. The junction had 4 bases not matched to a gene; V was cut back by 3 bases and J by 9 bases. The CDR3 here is CASSILTGGQAFF. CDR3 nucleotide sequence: TGTGCCAGTAGTATTCTGACAGGGGGCCAAGCTTTCTTT. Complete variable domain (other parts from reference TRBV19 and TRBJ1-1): DGGITQSPKYLFRKEGQNVTLSCEQNLNHDAMYWYRQDPGQGLRLIYYSQIVNDFQKGDIAEGYSVSREKKESFPLTVTSAQKNPTAFYLCASSILTGGQAFFGQGTRLTVV.

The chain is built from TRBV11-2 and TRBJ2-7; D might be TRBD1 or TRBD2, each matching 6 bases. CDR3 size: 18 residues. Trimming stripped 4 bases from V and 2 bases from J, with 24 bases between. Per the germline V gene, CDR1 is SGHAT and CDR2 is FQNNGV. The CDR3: CASSSWRAGVVRPYEQYV. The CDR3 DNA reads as TGTGCCAGCAGCTCTTGGAGGGCAGGGGTAGTCCGACCCTACGAGCAGTACGTC.

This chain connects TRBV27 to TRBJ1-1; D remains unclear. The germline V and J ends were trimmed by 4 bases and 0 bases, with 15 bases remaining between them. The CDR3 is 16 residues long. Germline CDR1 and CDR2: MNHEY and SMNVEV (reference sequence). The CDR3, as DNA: TGTGCCAGCAGTTCCCGGGGAGGAGCTATGAACACTGAAGCTTTCTTT. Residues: CASSSRGGAMNTEAFF.

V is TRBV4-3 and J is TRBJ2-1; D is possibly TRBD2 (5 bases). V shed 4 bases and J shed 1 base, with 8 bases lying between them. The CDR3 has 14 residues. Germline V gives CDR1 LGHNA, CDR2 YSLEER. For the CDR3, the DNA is TGCGCCAGCAGCCTACAGCGGTCCTACAATGAGCAGTTCTTC. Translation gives CASSLQRSYNEQFF.